The 19 T cell receptor beta chains reported below all come from one sample, sequenced in a study of T-cell memory formation after mild COVID-19. TCRdb recomputed calls from the 5' RACE reads with MiXCR, one row per CDR3 protein. The data hold 150,000 to 200,000 distinct CDR3 sequences, with over 10% observed a single time. The sequenced material came from PBMCs or a T cell subset sorted from them (not recorded which). The source is a man aged 18-30 years who had mild COVID-19 (a few samples of this study predate the infection). Cell type and time point are not known.

This rearrangement joins TRBV4-2 to TRBJ2-2; 8 bases line up with TRBD2. Germline CDR1 is LGHNA and CDR2 is YNFKEQ. J was trimmed by 1 base and V by 1 base; bases with no gene match: 2. The length of the CDR3 is 16 residues. CDR3 nucleotide sequence: TGTGCCAGCAGCCAAGCGACTAGCGAGAACACCGGGGAGCTGTTTTTT. Amino acids: CASSQATSENTGELFF.

The chain couples TRBV12-3 or TRBV12-4 to TRBJ1-1; D call uncertain. V dropped 5 bases and J dropped 0 bases, with 10 bases sitting between them. This CDR3 comprises 14 residues. DNA for the CDR3: TGTGCCAGCAGTGGCCAACAGATGAACACTGAAGCTTTCTTT. Protein: CASSGQQMNTEAFF.

This clonotype was observed a few times. The chain carries TRBV12-3 or TRBV12-4 and TRBJ2-1; D is unclear. The germline V and J ends were trimmed by 1 base and 6 bases, with 16 bases remaining between them. The CDR3 loop spans 16 amino acids. CDR3 DNA sequence: TGTGCCAGCAGTTTAGATATCGGTAGTTGGGGCAATGAGCAGTTCTTC. Translation: CASSLDIGSWGNEQFF.

The CDR3 protein is CRTGASEQFF. The CDR3 nucleotides are TGCAGGACCGGGGCCAGTGAGCAGTTCTTC. This chain uses TRBV20-1 with TRBJ2-1; D may correspond to TRBD1 or TRBD2 (5 bases each). The CDR3 length is 10 residues. Germline assignment: CDR1 DFQATT and CDR2 SNEGSKA (reference sequence).

V gene TRBV11-2 combines with J gene TRBJ2-5; 7 positions agree with TRBD1. After removal of 4 bases from V and 2 bases from J, the junction contained 7 bases not matched to a gene. The length of the CDR3 is 15 residues. From germline, CDR1 is SGHAT and CDR2 FQNNGV. DNA for the CDR3: TGTGCCAGCAGCTACAGCCGGGACAGACAAGAGACCCAGTACTTC. This encodes CASSYSRDRQETQYF.

This chain uses TRBV5-1 with TRBJ1-6, with D maybe TRBD1 (6 bases). The CDR3 is made up of 14 amino acids. The germline gives CDR1 SGHRS, CDR2 YFSETQ. Trimming removed 0 bases at V and 10 bases at J, with 11 bases between. The DNA of the CDR3 is TGCGCCAGCAGCTTGGAAGTCGGACAGTCACCCCTCCACTTT. It translates to CASSLEVGQSPLHF.

This sequence joins TRBV20-1 and TRBJ2-3; the D is unclear. Trimming took 1 base from V and 7 from J, leaving 9 bases between them. The germline CDR1 and CDR2 sequences are DFQATT and SNEGSKA (reference sequence). The CDR3 totals 12 residues. The CDR3 protein is CSARAPIYTQYF. In nucleotides, the CDR3 is TGCAGTGCTAGAGCCCCGATATATACGCAGTATTTT.

The rearrangement links TRBV12-3 or TRBV12-4 to TRBJ2-1; 7 bases fit TRBD2. The CDR3 length is 11 residues. V lost 7 bases to trimming and J lost 10 bases; unmatched junction nucleotides: 4. The CDR3 sequence is CASTSGGEQFF. The CDR3 DNA reads TGTGCCAGCACCTCGGGGGGAGAGCAGTTCTTC.

The V gene is TRBV7-2, the J gene TRBJ2-1, with unresolved D. The V end was cut by 5 bases, the J end by 0 bases, with 5 bases between. The CDR3 has 13 residues. Germline CDR1 is SGHTA and CDR2 is FQGNSA. The CDR3 reads CASSAPSYNEQFF. The CDR3 DNA reads as TGTGCCAGCAGCGCCCCCTCCTACAATGAGCAGTTCTTC.

This clonotype appeared many times. The chain combines TRBV7-3 with TRBJ2-3, with TRBD1 matching over 7 bases. J was trimmed by 1 base and V by 5 bases; bases with no gene match: 6. Germline V gives CDR1 SGHTA, CDR2 FQGTGA. This CDR3 is 15 amino acids long. CDR3 sequence reads: CASSHGQDGTDTQYF. As DNA, the CDR3 is TGTGCCAGCAGCCACGGACAGGACGGCACAGATACGCAGTATTTT.

The chain uses TRBV6-5 and TRBJ2-6; D unclear. Per the germline V gene, CDR1 is MNHEY and CDR2 is SVGAGI. The CDR3 runs 14 residues. Trimming removed 3 bases from V and 3 bases from J, with 6 bases in between. In DNA, the CDR3 is TGTGCCAGCAGTTATTTTCTTGGGGCCAACGTCCTGACTTTC. It encodes CASSYFLGANVLTF.

Points on this clonotype: A much bigger clone sits one base away, suggesting this may be a read error. The chain uses TRBV7-2 and TRBJ2-3, with TRBD2 matching 8 bases. Trimming took 5 bases from V and 5 from J; bases not matched to a gene: 12. The CDR3 is 16 amino acids. Germline CDR1 is SGHTA and CDR2 is FQGNSA. The CDR3 loop reads CASSRGPSGSGDTQYF. The CDR3 DNA reads as TGTGCCAGCAGCCGAGGGCCTAGCGGGTCGGGAGATACGCAGTATTTT.

This clonotype showed up many times. The chain recombines TRBV7-2 with TRBJ1-2, with 10 bases that match TRBD1. The CDR3 runs 14 residues. CDR1 and CDR2 (germline): SGHTA, FQGNSA. The ends lost 7 bases at V and 2 bases at J; junction bases unmatched: 4. The CDR3 nucleotides read TGTGCCAGCATCCCGACAGGGGGCAACTATGGCTACACCTTC. Translating gives CASIPTGGNYGYTF.

This clonotype was counted many times. For the CDR3, the DNA is TGTGCCAGCATCCCGATCGGGACTAGCGGGCACACCGGGGAGCTGTTTTTT. This encodes CASIPIGTSGHTGELFF. V usage is TRBV6-2 or TRBV6-3 and J usage is TRBJ2-2; 12 bases match TRBD2. Trimming at V came to 7 bases and at J to 3 bases, leaving 9 bases not matched to a gene. Germline V gene sequence: CDR1 MNHEY, CDR2 SVGEGT. CDR3 length: 17 residues.

This chain uses TRBV6-2 or TRBV6-3 with TRBJ2-2; D possibly corresponds to TRBD2 (6 bases). V dropped 7 bases and J dropped 4 bases, with 16 bases sitting between them. The CDR3 has 15 amino acids. The germline V gene encodes CDR1 MNHEY and CDR2 SVGEGT. The DNA of the CDR3 is TGTGCCAGCACTTTCCACAATAGCGGCACCGGGGAGCTGTTTTTT. It yields the protein CASTFHNSGTGELFF.

This chain links TRBV7-2 with TRBJ1-6, with D uncertain. Trimming pared 1 base from V and 8 bases from J, leaving 12 bases between. The CDR3 runs 15 residues. Germline V gene data show CDR1 as SGHTA and CDR2 as FQGNSA. CDR3 region: CASSLGLTWDSPLHF. The DNA of the CDR3 is TGTGCCAGCAGCTTAGGCCTTACTTGGGATTCACCCCTCCACTTT.

V is TRBV4-2 and J is TRBJ2-3; possibly TRBD2 for D (6 bases). Germline V gene sequence: CDR1 LGHNA, CDR2 YNFKEQ. The V end was cut by 0 bases, the J end by 4 bases, with 11 bases between. The CDR3 totals 15 residues. The CDR3 reads CASSQETRTPDTQYF. The CDR3 nucleotides read TGTGCCAGCAGCCAAGAGACTAGAACCCCAGATACGCAGTATTTT.

The table lists this clonotype with many counts. The chain is built from TRBV6-5 and TRBJ2-7; 7 nucleotides align to TRBD2. This CDR3 region has 15 residues. In germline, CDR1 is MNHEY, CDR2 SVGAGI. The trim removed 6 bases at V and 0 bases at J, leaving 8 bases unmatched. The CDR3 DNA follows: TGTGCCAGCAGGTCCCCCGGGGGGAGCTCCTACGAGCAGTACTTC. Protein sequence: CASRSPGGSSYEQYF.

The V and J genes are TRBV5-1 and TRBJ1-4; no firm D call. The CDR3 is 16 amino acids. Germline V CDR1 and CDR2: SGHRS, YFSETQ. The ends were cut back, 7 bases at V and 0 bases at J, with 16 bases in the middle. The CDR3 spells CASRLLYSATNEKLFF. The CDR3 DNA sequence: TGCGCCAGCCGCCTCCTTTACTCCGCAACTAATGAAAAACTGTTTTTT.